This TCR beta chain came from a study of long-term antiretroviral therapy in people with HIV. Sequencing used immunoSEQ v3.0 at survey level. Measured with immunoSEQ multiplex PCR; TCRdb has only the in-frame clones, and not every one. The sample contains about 36,000 clones, approximately 80% of which appear only once. The germline CDR1 and CDR2 sequences are MNHNS and SASEGT. The CDR3 contains 14 residues. Trimming stripped 6 bases from V and 2 bases from J, with 8 bases between. The source of this sequence is a man between 25 and 39 years old with HIV. This chain links TRBV6-1 with TRBJ2-6; D not resolved. This material consisted of unsorted PBMCs, taken 3.4 years after starting antiretroviral therapy. The CDR3 loop is CASRQVAGANVLTF. The CDR3 nucleotides read TGTGCCAGCAGGCAGGTGGCTGGGGCCAACGTCCTGACTTTC.